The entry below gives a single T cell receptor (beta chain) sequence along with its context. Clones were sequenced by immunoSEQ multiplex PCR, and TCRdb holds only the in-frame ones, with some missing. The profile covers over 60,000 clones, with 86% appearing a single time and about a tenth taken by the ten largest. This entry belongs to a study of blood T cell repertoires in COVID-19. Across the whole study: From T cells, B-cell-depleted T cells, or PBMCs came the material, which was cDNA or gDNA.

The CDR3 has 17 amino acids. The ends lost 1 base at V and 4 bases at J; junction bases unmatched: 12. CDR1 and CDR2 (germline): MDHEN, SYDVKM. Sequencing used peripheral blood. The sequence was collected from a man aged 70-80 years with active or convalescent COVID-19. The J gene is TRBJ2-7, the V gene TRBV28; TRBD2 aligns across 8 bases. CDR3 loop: CASSLLSSGSFLYEQYF. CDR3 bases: TGTGCCAGCAGTTTATTGTCCAGCGGGAGTTTTTTGTACGAGCAGTACTTC.